The 8 T cell receptor beta chains below were found in one sample sequenced in a study of T cell responses to AZD1222 COVID-19 vaccine. Produced via immunoSEQ multiplex PCR; TCRdb's table is partial and in-frame only. The sample has 180,000 or so clones, around 90% seen once. The source material was peripheral blood, sampled 28 days after the second AZD1222 dose. These receptors all come from an adult who received the AZD1222 COVID-19 vaccine.

The chain couples TRBV2 to TRBJ2-1, with TRBD1 as a possible D gene (6 bases). Trimming left V 5 bases short and J 15 bases short, with 23 bases between. The CDR3 is 14 residues long. CDR1 and CDR2 (germline): SNHLY, FYNNEI. The CDR3 is CASSPKRQATTWFF. CDR3 in DNA: TGTGCCAGCAGTCCCAAGAGACAGGCTACGACGTGGTTCTTC.

The rearrangement uses TRBV4-3 and TRBJ1-3; 8 nucleotides align to TRBD1. The J segment lost 2 bases and the V segment lost 0 bases, leaving 3 bases of the junction unmatched. The CDR3 loop spans 16 amino acids. Germline CDR1 reads LGHNA; CDR2 reads YSLEER. In DNA, the CDR3 is TGCGCCAGCAGCCAAGAGGGGACAGGAACTGGAAACACCATATATTTT. Translating gives CASSQEGTGTGNTIYF.

The V call is TRBV2, the J call TRBJ2-7, with D perhaps matching TRBD2 (6 bases). CDR3 length: 16 residues. V was shortened by 5 bases and J by 3 bases, with 20 bases between the two germline ends. CDR1 and CDR2 from the germline V gene are SNHLY and FYNNEI. The CDR3: CASSTLGGDFDYEQYF. CDR3 nucleotide sequence: TGTGCCAGCAGTACCCTTGGAGGGGACTTCGACTACGAGCAGTACTTC.

The rearrangement uses TRBV7-3 and TRBJ2-1; D is perhaps TRBD2 (5 bases). Trimming shortened V by 3 bases and J by 5 bases, and 14 bases separated the two germline ends. Germline V gene data show CDR1 as SGHTA and CDR2 as FQGTGA. CDR3 length: 15 residues. The DNA for the CDR3 is TGTGCCAGCAGCTTGGACTCGAGCGCCCACAATGAGCAGTTCTTC. Translation: CASSLDSSAHNEQFF.

The chain couples TRBV29-1 to TRBJ1-1; D possibly corresponds to TRBD1 (5 bases). CDR3 size: 10 residues. Deletions cut 3 bases from V and 7 bases from J, with 6 bases between. The germline CDR1 and CDR2 sequences are SQVTM and ANQGSEA. The CDR3: CSVERGEAFF. DNA of the CDR3: TGCAGCGTTGAGAGGGGTGAAGCTTTCTTT.

The rearrangement joins TRBV4-2 to TRBJ2-4; the D is unclear. The CDR3 runs 17 residues. Per the germline V gene, CDR1 is LGHNA and CDR2 is YNFKEQ. Trimming pared 1 base from V and 3 bases from J, leaving 16 bases between. The CDR3 loop reads CASSQVWGEVIKNIQYF. Here the CDR3 DNA reads TGTGCCAGCAGCCAAGTATGGGGTGAGGTAATCAAAAACATTCAGTACTTC.

The CDR3 coding sequence is TGTGCCAGCAGTTCCTACCAAAGGGGGCGTCCCGGGGAGCTGTTTTTT. Its protein is CASSSYQRGRPGELFF. This chain links TRBV28 with TRBJ2-2; 7 nucleotides match TRBD1. The trim removed 4 bases at V and 6 bases at J, leaving 11 bases unmatched. The CDR3 runs 16 residues. Germline CDR1 and CDR2: MDHEN and SYDVKM.

This chain connects TRBV2 to TRBJ2-3; D is perhaps TRBD2 (6 bases). V was pared by 4 bases and J by 3 bases, with 14 bases between. This CDR3 has 15 residues. Germline V CDR1 and CDR2: SNHLY, FYNNEI. The CDR3 loop is CASSADGRGTDTQYF. The CDR3 bases are TGTGCCAGCAGTGCCGACGGGAGAGGGACAGATACGCAGTATTTT.